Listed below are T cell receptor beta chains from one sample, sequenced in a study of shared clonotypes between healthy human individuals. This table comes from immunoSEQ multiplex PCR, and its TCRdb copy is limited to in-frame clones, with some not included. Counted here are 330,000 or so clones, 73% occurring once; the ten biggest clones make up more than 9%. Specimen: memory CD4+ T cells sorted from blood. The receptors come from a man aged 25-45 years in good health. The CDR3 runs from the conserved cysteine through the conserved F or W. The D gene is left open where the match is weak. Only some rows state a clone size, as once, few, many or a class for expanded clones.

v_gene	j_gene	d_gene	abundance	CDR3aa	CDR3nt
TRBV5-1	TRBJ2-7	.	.	CASSLQVGYEQYF	TGCGCCAGCAGCTTGCAGGTCGGCTACGAGCAGTACTTC
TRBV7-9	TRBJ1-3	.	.	CASSSGTDLSGNTIYF	TGTGCCAGCAGCTCCGGGACGGACCTCTCTGGAAACACCATATATTTT
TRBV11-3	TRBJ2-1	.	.	CASSLDVDNEQFF	TGTGCCAGCAGCTTAGACGTGGACAATGAGCAGTTCTTC
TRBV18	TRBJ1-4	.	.	CASSPGLNEKLFF	TGTGCCAGCTCACCGGGGCTTAATGAAAAACTGTTTTTT
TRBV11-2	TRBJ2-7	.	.	CASTPSREQYF	TGTGCCAGCACCCCCTCTCGCGAGCAGTACTTC
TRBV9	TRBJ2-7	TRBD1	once	CASSVGLQGVPYEQYF	TGTGCCAGCAGCGTAGGGCTACAGGGGGTCCCCTACGAGCAGTACTTC
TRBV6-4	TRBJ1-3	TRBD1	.	CASSDSLEDRAYTIYF	TGTGCCAGCAGTGACTCTTTGGAGGACAGGGCTTACACCATATATTTT
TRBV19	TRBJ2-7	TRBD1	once	CASGQGYEQYF	TGTGCCAGTGGACAGGGCTACGAGCAGTACTTC
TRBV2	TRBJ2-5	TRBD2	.	CASSLYGGGQYF	TGTGCCAGCAGCCTTTATGGGGGGGGCCAGTACTTC
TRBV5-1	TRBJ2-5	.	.	CASSSTELGKTQYF	TGCGCCAGCAGCTCAACCGAGCTCGGAAAGACCCAGTACTTC
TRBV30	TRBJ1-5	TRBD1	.	CAWSQGQGDQPQHF	TGTGCCTGGAGTCAGGGACAGGGAGATCAGCCCCAGCATTTT
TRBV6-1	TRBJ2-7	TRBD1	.	CATDPGQGGYEQYF	TGTGCCACCGACCCGGGACAGGGGGGGTACGAGCAGTACTTC
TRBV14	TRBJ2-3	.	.	CASSHTLNRDTQYF	TGTGCCAGCAGCCATACCCTAAATAGAGATACGCAGTATTTT
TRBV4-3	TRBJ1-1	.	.	CASSQGGGERGTEAFF	TGCGCCAGCAGCCAAGGCGGAGGGGAAAGGGGAACTGAAGCTTTCTTT
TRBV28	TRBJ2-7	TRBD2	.	CATSGLAGIYEQYF	TGTGCCACCTCAGGACTAGCGGGGATCTACGAGCAGTACTTC
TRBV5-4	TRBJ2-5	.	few	CASSFGGGKETQYF	TGTGCCAGCAGCTTCGGGGGCGGAAAAGAGACCCAGTACTTC
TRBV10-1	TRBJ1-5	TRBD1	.	CASSTRVRQGVLWPQHF	TGCGCCAGCAGTACCCGAGTCAGACAGGGAGTCTTATGGCCCCAGCATTTT
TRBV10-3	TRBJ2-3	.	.	CAISDPGRGGTDTQYF	TGTGCCATCAGTGACCCGGGTAGGGGTGGCACAGATACGCAGTATTTT
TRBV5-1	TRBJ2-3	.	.	CASSLGDRPDTQYF	TGCGCCAGCAGCTTGGGAGATCGCCCAGATACGCAGTATTTT
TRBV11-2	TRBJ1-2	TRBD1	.	CASSLDGGQGRYGYTF	TGTGCCAGCAGCTTAGATGGGGGACAGGGGCGCTATGGCTACACCTTC
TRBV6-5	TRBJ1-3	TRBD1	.	CASSYAGQGSGNTIYF	TGTGCCAGCAGTTACGCTGGACAGGGCTCTGGAAACACCATATATTTT
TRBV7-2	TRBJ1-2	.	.	CASSMASQGRLYGYTF	TGTGCCAGCAGCATGGCGTCACAGGGTAGGCTCTATGGCTACACCTTC
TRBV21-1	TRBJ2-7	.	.	CASRGQREFSYEQYF	TGTGCCAGCAGGGGGCAGCGGGAGTTTTCCTACGAGCAGTACTTC
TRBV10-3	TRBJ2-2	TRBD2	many	CAIRPGLENTGELFF	TGTGCCATCAGACCGGGACTAGAGAACACCGGGGAGCTGTTTTTT
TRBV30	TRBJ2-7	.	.	CAWNAGDVGPSYEQYF	TGTGCCTGGAACGCCGGGGATGTGGGACCCTCCTACGAGCAGTACTTC
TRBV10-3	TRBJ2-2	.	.	CAINVADSSRPGELFF	TGTGCCATCAATGTCGCGGACTCGTCCCGTCCCGGGGAGCTGTTTTTT
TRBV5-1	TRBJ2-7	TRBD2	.	CASSWEGRYEQYF	TGCGCCAGCAGCTGGGAGGGCCGTTACGAGCAGTACTTC
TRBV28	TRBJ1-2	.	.	CASSVRDRPRPGYTF	TGTGCCAGCAGTGTACGCGACAGGCCCCGGCCGGGCTACACCTTC
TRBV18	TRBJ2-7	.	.	CASSPDLDGYEQYF	TGTGCCAGCTCACCCGACCTGGACGGTTACGAGCAGTACTTC
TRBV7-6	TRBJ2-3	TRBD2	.	CASSLVGGGTDTQYF	TGTGCCAGCAGCTTAGTGGGGGGGGGCACAGATACGCAGTATTTT
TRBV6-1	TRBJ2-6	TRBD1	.	CASSELGTGLAAGANVLTF	TGTGCCAGCAGTGAGTTGGGGACAGGGCTTGCGGCTGGGGCCAACGTCCTGACTTTC
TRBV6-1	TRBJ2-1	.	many	CASSGQGILNEQFF	TGTGCCAGCAGTGGGCAGGGGATCCTCAATGAGCAGTTCTTC
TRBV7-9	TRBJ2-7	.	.	CASSTLGTYYEQYF	TGTGCCAGCAGCACACTCGGGACTTATTACGAGCAGTACTTC
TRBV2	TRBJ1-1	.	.	CASSVVGLAEAFF	TGTGCCAGCAGTGTGGTAGGACTCGCTGAAGCTTTCTTT
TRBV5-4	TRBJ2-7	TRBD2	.	CASKSGSSYEQYF	TGTGCCAGCAAGAGCGGGAGCTCCTACGAGCAGTACTTC
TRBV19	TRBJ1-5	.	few	CASSNRAINQPQHF	TGTGCCAGTAGCAACAGGGCGATCAATCAGCCCCAGCATTTT
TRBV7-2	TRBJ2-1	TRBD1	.	CASSQRQGEQFF	TGTGCCAGCAGCCAGAGACAGGGTGAGCAGTTCTTC
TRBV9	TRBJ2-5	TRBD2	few	CASSEGTSGGVLQETQYF	TGTGCCAGCAGCGAAGGGACTAGCGGGGGGGTTCTCCAAGAGACCCAGTACTTC
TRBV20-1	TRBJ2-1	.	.	CSCGGYDEQFF	TGCAGTTGCGGAGGTTACGATGAGCAGTTCTTC
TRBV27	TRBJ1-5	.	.	CASSLYRGGGLVGQPQHF	TGTGCCAGCAGTTTATATAGAGGGGGGGGACTGGTCGGACAGCCCCAGCATTTT
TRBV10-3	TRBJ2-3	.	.	CATESSATDTQYF	TGTGCCACCGAATCTAGCGCCACAGATACGCAGTATTTT
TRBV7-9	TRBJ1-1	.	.	CASTQAGVNTEAFF	TGTGCCAGCACCCAGGCCGGTGTGAACACTGAAGCTTTCTTT
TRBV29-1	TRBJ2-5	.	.	CSVLTDRQETQYF	TGCAGCGTTCTTACGGACAGACAAGAGACCCAGTACTTC
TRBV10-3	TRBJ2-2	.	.	CAISESGGGSNTGELFF	TGTGCCATCAGTGAGTCGGGGGGAGGAAGTAACACCGGGGAGCTGTTTTTT